A selection of T cell receptor beta chains follows, all from one sample in a study of persistence of HIV-infected CD4 T cells. The protocol was immunoSEQ multiplex PCR, while the TCRdb copy is restricted to in-frame clones and leaves out a portion. The table has roughly 48,000 clones, around 89% seen once; the top ten hold 0.4% to 0.6%. No antigen has been identified for these receptors. The material sequenced was CD4+ T cells sorted from PBMCs after roughly 18-hour stimulation, taken from a patient who received antiretroviral therapy. The receptors here all came from an adult woman with HIV who was CMV-seropositive. Each CDR3 is given with its conserved first and last residue. A D gene is named only where the DNA matches it firmly. Where a row states a size, it is once, few, many or the class of an expanded clone; other rows omit it.

J gene | clone size | V gene | CDR3 length | D gene | CDR3 DNA | CDR3 protein
TRBJ1-6 | - | TRBV2 | 16 | - | TGTGCCAGCAGTGAAGAACTGGGGAGCAGGAGTTCACCCCTCCACTTT | CASSEELGSRSSPLHF
TRBJ2-3 | - | TRBV12-3/TRBV12-4 | 13 | TRBD2 | TGTGCCAGCAGAGTGCTAGCGGGAGGTACGCAGTATTTT | CASRVLAGGTQYF
TRBJ2-3 | - | TRBV15 | 15 | TRBD1 | TGTGCCACCAGCGGTTCCGGGACAGGGTCAGATACGCAGTATTTT | CATSGSGTGSDTQYF
TRBJ2-7 | once | TRBV7-9 | 14 | TRBD1 | TGTGCCAGCAGCTTAGGGACAGGGGCCTACGAGCAGTACTTC | CASSLGTGAYEQYF
TRBJ1-2 | few | TRBV7-3 | 14 | TRBD1 | TGTGCCAGCAGCCCGACAGGGAGTAACTATGGCTACACCTTC | CASSPTGSNYGYTF
TRBJ1-2 | - | TRBV12-3/TRBV12-4 | 13 | - | TGTGCCAGCAGTCAAGAGAGGAACTATGGCTACACCTTC | CASSQERNYGYTF
TRBJ1-1 | - | TRBV5-1 | 15 | TRBD1 | TGCGCCAGCAGCTTGGGACAGGGTTGGAACACTGAAGCTTTCTTT | CASSLGQGWNTEAFF
TRBJ1-6 | - | TRBV2 | 19 | TRBD1 | TGTGCCAGCACCAAAGTGGAAACATTGTACAGGGGCCTACATTCACCCCTCCACTTT | CASTKVETLYRGLHSPLHF
TRBJ1-5 | - | TRBV2 | 17 | TRBD1 | TGTGCCAGCAGGGAGGACAGGGGAGAGGGTGGCAATCAGCCCCAGCATTTT | CASREDRGEGGNQPQHF
TRBJ1-2 | - | TRBV20-1 | 11 | - | TGCAGCGCCAGGGCGGGTGTCGGCTACACCTTC | CSARAGVGYTF
TRBJ2-7 | - | TRBV2 | 13 | - | TGTGCCAGCAGTGAACAGGGTTTGAACGAGCAGTACTTC | CASSEQGLNEQYF
TRBJ1-2 | - | TRBV19 | 14 | - | TGTGCCAGTAGAACCCAAACAGGGAACTATGGCTACACCTTC | CASRTQTGNYGYTF
TRBJ1-2 | once | TRBV2 | 14 | TRBD1 | TGTGCCAGCATCTTGGGACAGGGGTTAGATGGCTACACCTTC | CASILGQGLDGYTF
TRBJ2-7 | - | TRBV6-2/TRBV6-3 | 14 | TRBD1 | TGTGCCAGCAGTTACACCAGCAGGGGGAACGAGCAGTACTTC | CASSYTSRGNEQYF
TRBJ1-1 | - | TRBV6-1 | 16 | TRBD1 | TGTGCCAGCAGTGAATGGGGGACAGGGGAAGCCACTGAAGCTTTCTTT | CASSEWGTGEATEAFF
TRBJ1-1 | - | TRBV5-1 | 16 | - | TGCGCCAGCGGAGTGGGGGGCTCCCTCATGAACACTGAAGCTTTCTTT | CASGVGGSLMNTEAFF
TRBJ1-2 | - | TRBV6-5 | 12 | - | TGTGCCAGCAGTTACGCGGGGCATGGCTACACCTTC | CASSYAGHGYTF